One sample yielded the 3 T cell receptor beta chains listed below, sequenced in a study of vaccination effects on CD4 cells after COVID-19. The table came from immunoSEQ multiplex PCR; TCRdb's copy has only in-frame clones and leaves some out. The repertoire includes around 25,000 clones, 83% of them detected once, and 1.4% sits in the top ten. What these receptors recognize is not known. Antigen-specific CD4+ T cell clonotypes were called by their expansion after viral peptide-pool culture in ViraFEST. After less than 11 days in culture, the CD4+ T cells were isolated. Vaccine administered to participants consisted of two doses of either BNT162b2 or mRNA-1273. This specimen consisted of CD4+ T cells from PBMCs cultured with HCoV-NL63 spike peptides, obtained after COVID-19 vaccination. The receptors were sampled from a human donor who received a COVID-19 vaccine. Some clones in this sample may be carry-over from other donors' samples.

The J gene is TRBJ1-2, the V gene TRBV28, with D possibly TRBD1 on 5 matching bases. Germline assignment: CDR1 MDHEN and CDR2 SYDVKM. CDR3 length: 16 amino acids. Trimming removed 4 bases from V and 7 bases from J, with 22 bases in between. The CDR3 region is CASSYGQGGQRGGYTF. The CDR3, as DNA: TGTGCCAGCAGTTATGGCCAGGGCGGCCAGAGAGGTGGCTACACCTTC.

The chain links TRBV18 to TRBJ1-1, with 7 positions matching TRBD1. This CDR3 comprises 15 residues. With 3 bases clipped from V and 6 bases from J, the junction kept 10 bases outside the gene matches. In germline, CDR1 is KGHSH, CDR2 LQKENI. The CDR3 is CASSPTGSLDSEAFF. CDR3 nucleotides: TGTGCCAGCTCACCGACAGGGTCCTTGGACTCTGAAGCTTTCTTT.

The chain recombines TRBV4-3 with TRBJ2-4; no clear D. Per germline, CDR1 LGHNA and CDR2 YSLEER. Between the trimmed V and J ends, which lost 0 bases and 8 bases, there was a span of 11 bases. This CDR3 is 14 amino acids long. CDR3: CASSQESMLDIQYF. CDR3 nucleotide sequence: TGCGCCAGCAGCCAAGAGAGCATGTTAGACATTCAGTACTTC.